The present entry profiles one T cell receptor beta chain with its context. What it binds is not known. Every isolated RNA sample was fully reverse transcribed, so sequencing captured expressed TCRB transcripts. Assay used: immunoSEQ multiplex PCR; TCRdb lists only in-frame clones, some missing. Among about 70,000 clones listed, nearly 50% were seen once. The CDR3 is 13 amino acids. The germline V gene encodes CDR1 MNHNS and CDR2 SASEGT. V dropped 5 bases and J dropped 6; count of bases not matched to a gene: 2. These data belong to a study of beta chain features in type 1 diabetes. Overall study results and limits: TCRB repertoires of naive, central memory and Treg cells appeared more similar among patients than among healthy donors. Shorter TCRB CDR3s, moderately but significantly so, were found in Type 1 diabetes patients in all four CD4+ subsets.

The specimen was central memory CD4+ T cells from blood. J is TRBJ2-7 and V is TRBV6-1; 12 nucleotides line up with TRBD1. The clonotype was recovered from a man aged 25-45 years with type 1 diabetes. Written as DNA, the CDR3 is TGTGCCAGCAGTCCGGGACAGGGGGCCGAGCAGTACTTC. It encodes CASSPGQGAEQYF.